These 17 T cell receptor delta chains originate from one sample sequenced in a study of delta chains in infants with herpesvirus infections. Reverse transcription of PBMC RNA used primers specific for the gamma and delta chains. TCRdb redid the clone calls on the RT-PCR reads with CATT. The repertoire has 550 to 800 delta-chain clones, about 55% of them found once; the top ten carry about 34%. The source was peripheral blood, collected at time point 4 of longitudinal follow-up. These receptors all stem from a human donor who was a Ugandan infant, either HIV-exposed or HIV-unexposed (not recorded which).

Note on this clone: A far larger clone differs by one base, so this is likely a read error. Other DNA sequences from this sample encode an identical CDR3 as well. This sequence joins TRDV1 and TRDJ1; TRDD3 aligns across 9 bases. The ends lost 3 bases at V and 0 bases at J; junction bases unmatched: 29. From germline, CDR1 is TSWWSYY and CDR2 QGS. This CDR3 spans 24 amino acids. CDR3 protein: CALGDLWVVFLRPGGDTYTDKLIF. CDR3 nucleotide sequence: TGTGCTCTTGGGGACCTTTGGGTCGTATTCCTCCGGCCAGGGGGGGATACATACACCGATAAACTCATCTTT.

This clone has more than one count but fewer than ten. The chain couples TRDV1 to TRDJ1; D is unclear. V was trimmed by 4 bases and J by 0 bases, leaving 12 bases between them. The length of the CDR3 is 15 residues. The germline CDR1 and CDR2 sequences are TSWWSYY and QGS. CDR3 in DNA: TGTGCTCTTGGGGCCCACTCGACCTACACCGATAAACTCATCTTT. It is translated as CALGAHSTYTDKLIF.

With regard to this clone: One base away lies a much larger clone, so this may be a sequencing read error. The rearrangement joins TRDV1 to TRDJ2; D perhaps matches TRDD3 (6 bases). Germline V gene data show CDR1 as TSWWSYY and CDR2 as QGS. The length of the CDR3 is 23 residues. The DNA of the CDR3 is TGTGCTCTTGGGGATATTTCCCCTCTGTACTGGGCTCGCCCCCCTTTTTTGATAGCACAACTCTTCTTT. This gives the protein CALGDISPLYWARPPFLIAQLFF.

Within the sample, this clone is medium-sized (0.01 to 0.1%). The chain has TRDV1 and TRDJ1, with 8 bases aligning to TRDD3. Germline loops: CDR1 TSWWSYY, CDR2 QGS. CDR3 length: 22 amino acids. V trimming: 2 bases; J trimming: 0 bases; junction bases outside the gene matches: 23. The CDR3, as DNA: TGTGCTCTTGGGGAAGTATGGCCTTCTCCATACTGGGGGGAACACTACACCGATAAACTCATCTTT. It is translated as CALGEVWPSPYWGEHYTDKLIF.

Notes on this clone: A much larger clone lies a single base off, so this may be a read error. V gene TRDV2 combines with J gene TRDJ2, with D hard to call. Germline loops: CDR1 GEAIGNYY, CDR2 EKD. The CDR3 is made up of 20 amino acids. CDR3 nucleotides: TGTGCCTGTGACGACCAAGGGGTGTACTGTGCCCCCGCTTTGTCAGCACAACTCTTCTTT. It yields the protein CACDDQGVYCAPALSAQLFF.

This clone is categorized as medium-sized. The rearrangement links TRDV2 to TRDJ1, with 13 bases fitting TRDD3. The J segment lost 0 bases and the V segment lost 3 bases, leaving 9 bases of the junction unmatched. The germline gives CDR1 GEAIGNYY, CDR2 EKD. This CDR3 comprises 18 residues. The CDR3 region is CACDLLGDTGQNTDKLIF. The CDR3 coding sequence is TGTGCCTGTGACCTACTGGGGGATACGGGACAAAACACCGATAAACTCATCTTT.

This clone has only a few counts. The gene calls are TRAV29/DV5 and TRDJ1; 7 nucleotides agree with TRDD2. The trim removed 5 bases at V and 4 bases at J, leaving 29 bases unmatched. Germline-derived CDR1 and CDR2 are NSMFDY and ISSIKDK. This CDR3 is built from 20 residues. The CDR3 sequence is CAASAFPTRRGVRCGDKLIF. CDR3 DNA: TGTGCAGCGAGTGCCTTTCCTACCAGACGTGGGGTTCGGTGTGGCGATAAACTCATCTTT.

A word on this clone: Translating this DNA gives a protein that differs at residue 19 from the TCRdb one, which belongs to a much larger clone; a read error is likely, and the protein shown is this translation. The V and J genes are TRDV2 and TRDJ3, with 13 bases that match TRDD3. The CDR3 length is 21 residues. Germline V gene sequence: CDR1 GEAIGNYY, CDR2 EKD. The CDR3 DNA is TGTGCCTGTGACAGCGTACTGGGGGATACGCATAGCTCCTGGGACACCCGACAGACGTTTTTC. It is translated as CACDSVLGDTHSSWDTRQTFF.

About this clone itself: A far larger clone lies a single base away; this is likely a read error. This chain connects TRDV1 to TRDJ1; TRDD3 aligns across 10 bases. Trimming removed 5 bases from V and 0 bases from J; junction bases left unmatched: 12. This CDR3 contains 18 residues. CDR1 TSWWSYY and CDR2 QGS come from the germline V gene. This CDR3 is CALGFAPYWGMNTDKLIF. CDR3 DNA: TGTGCTCTTGGGTTCGCTCCGTACTGGGGGATGAACACCGATAAACTCATCTTT.

In regard to this clone: The TCRdb protein, from a much larger clone, departs from this DNA's translation at residue 8, likely by read error; the protein shown derives from the DNA. The chain links TRDV2 to TRDJ3, with 7 bases identical to TRDD3. The CDR3 has 17 amino acids. The junction had 3 bases not matched to a gene; V was cut back by 2 bases and J by 0 bases. Germline CDR1 is GEAIGNYY and CDR2 is EKD. Written as DNA, the CDR3 is TGTGCCTGTGACAGTACTGGGGACTCCTGGGACACCCGACAGATGTTTTTC. The encoded protein is CACDSTGDSWDTRQMFF.

This clone rates as medium-sized. This CDR3 is CALGEQDFHPYWGIRSVDKLIF. CDR3 nucleotides: TGTGCTCTTGGGGAACAGGACTTCCACCCTTACTGGGGGATACGCTCAGTCGATAAACTCATCTTT. The J gene is TRDJ1, the V gene TRDV1; 13 bases are a match to TRDD3. The V gene end was trimmed by 1 base and the J gene end by 4 bases; junction bases not matched to a gene: 21. The CDR3 is 22 amino acids. The germline CDR1 and CDR2 sequences are TSWWSYY and QGS.

In this sample, this clone is medium-sized. J is TRDJ2 and V is TRDV2; 8 bases are a match to TRDD3. Germline CDR1 GEAIGNYY, CDR2 EKD. CDR3 size: 14 residues. The junction had 2 bases not matched to a gene; V was cut back by 0 bases and J by 6 bases. The CDR3 protein is CACDTVLGAAQLFF. DNA for the CDR3: TGTGCCTGTGACACCGTACTGGGGGCAGCACAACTCTTCTTT.

To note about this clone: A read error is the likely source, as a far larger clone sits one nucleotide away. The sample holds other DNA sequences that translate to the same CDR3. The chain has TRDV3 and TRDJ1, with 10 bases matching TRDD3. CDR1 is TVYSNPD, CDR2 GDNSRS, per germline (reference sequence). The CDR3 is 18 amino acids. V gave up 3 bases and J gave up 11 bases; unmatched junction bases: 27. In nucleotides, the CDR3 is TGTGCCTTCACGATCACCACGTCCACCTACTGGGGGATCGGTCGGCTCATCTTT. Translated, it gives CAFTITTSTYWGIGRLIF.

Points on this clone: Only one base separates this from a far larger clonotype, so it likely reflects a read error. The chain recombines TRDV3 with TRDJ1; 10 nucleotides align to TRDD3. The J segment lost 11 bases and the V segment lost 3 bases, leaving 27 bases of the junction unmatched. The V gene's germline CDR1 is TVYSNPD and CDR2 GDNSRS (reference sequence). The CDR3 is made up of 18 amino acids. In DNA form, the CDR3 reads TGTGCCTTCACGATCACCACTGCCACCTACTGGGGGATCGGTCGGCTCATCTTT. This translates into CAFTITTATYWGIGRLIF. The full variable domain, completed using reference TRDV3 and TRDJ1, is CDKVTQSSPDQTVASGSEVVLLCTYDTVYSNPDLFWYRIRPDYSFQFVFYGDNSRSEGADFTQGRFSVKHILTQKAFHLVISPVRTEDSATYYCAFTITTATYWGIGRLIFGKGTRVTVEP.

Worth noting for this clone: TCRdb's protein, taken from a much larger clone, differs from this DNA's translation at residue 17, likely owing to a read error; the protein displayed comes from the DNA. The chain combines TRDV2 with TRDJ2; 9 bases are shared with TRDD3. CDR3 size: 21 residues. From germline, CDR1 is GEAIGNYY and CDR2 EKD. The CDR3, as DNA: TGTGCCTGTGACGCCTCTTTCCCTACTGGGGGAAGTTTAGCTTTGACAACACAACTCTTCTTT. Its translation: CACDASFPTGGSLALTTQLFF.

As concerns this clone: The protein given by TCRdb reflects a much larger clone and differs at residue 15 from this DNA's translation, likely from a read error; the protein shown is the DNA's translation. CDR3 region: CALGEPFRGIKGPGATDKLIF. In DNA, the CDR3 is TGTGCTCTTGGGGAACCCTTCCGGGGGATAAAGGGCCCAGGGGCGACCGATAAACTCATCTTT. The genes are TRDV1 and TRDJ1, with 8 bases matching TRDD3. The V gene end was trimmed by 1 base and the J gene end by 2 bases; junction bases not matched to a gene: 21. CDR3 length equals 21 residues. CDR1 is TSWWSYY, CDR2 QGS, per germline.

By share, this clone ranks as large. V and J are TRDV1 and TRDJ1; 8 nucleotides match TRDD3. The trim removed 0 bases at V and 4 bases at J, leaving 31 bases unmatched. The germline gives CDR1 TSWWSYY, CDR2 QGS. CDR3 size: 24 residues. CDR3 sequence (DNA): TGTGCTCTTGGGGAACTATATCCCCTAGGGGGAAATACGGTGGTGGGGGATGCGGACGATAAACTCATCTTT. Translating it yields CALGELYPLGGNTVVGDADDKLIF.